This T cell receptor beta chain was identified during a study of blood T cell repertoires in COVID-19. Study as a whole: Donors in the United States, Italy and Spain gave samples during acute or convalescent COVID-19. T cells, B-cell-depleted T cells, or PBMCs supplied cDNA or gDNA.

With 3 bases removed from V and 0 bases from J, the gap between germline ends came to 10 bases. The CDR3 totals 15 residues. Germline values: CDR1 SGHKS, CDR2 YYEKEE (reference sequence). Data came from immunoSEQ multiplex PCR; TCRdb stores just in-frame clones and leaves some out. The sample lists about 130,000 clones; around 83% were seen once. Sequences were obtained from peripheral blood. This clonotype was obtained from a woman aged 50 to 60 with acute or convalescent COVID-19. The chain links TRBV5-5 to TRBJ1-5, with D hard to call. The CDR3 coding sequence is TGTGCCAGCAGCTCCGAGGTATATAGCAATCAGCCCCAGCATTTT. Its protein is CASSSEVYSNQPQHF.